This T cell receptor beta chain was identified in a study of blood T cell repertoires in COVID-19. On this clone: This sample includes further DNA sequences coding for the same CDR3.

Sequencing was performed with immunoSEQ multiplex PCR; in TCRdb, only in-frame clones are kept and a portion is missing. The sample has approximately 130,000 clones, about 88% seen once; the top ten hold less than 2%. The sequence was obtained from a human donor in a cohort sampled during active COVID-19. The source material was peripheral blood.

CDR3 DNA sequence: TGTGCCAGCAGTGAAGCGGAGGGGTATGGCTACACCTTC. Translating gives CASSEAEGYGYTF. The gene calls are TRBV6-1 and TRBJ1-2; D is possibly TRBD1 (5 bases). The CDR3 length is 13 residues. V was shortened by 0 bases and J by 5 bases, with 7 bases between the two germline ends. Germline CDR1 reads MNHNS; CDR2 reads SASEGT.